One and the same sample provided the 26 T cell receptor beta chains below, sequenced in a study of T cell clonotyping in hematopoietic cell transplantation. Assay used: immunoSEQ multiplex PCR; TCRdb lists only in-frame clones, some missing. The data show approximately 44,000 clones, nearly 97% seen once. The sequenced sample consisted of peripheral blood mononuclear cells. Receptor source: a man aged 25-45 years in good health. Some clones in this sample may be carry-over from other donors' samples.

The V and J genes are TRBV7-3 and TRBJ2-2, with 13 bases identical to TRBD2. Germline CDR1 reads SGHTA; CDR2 reads FQGTGA. V lost 5 bases to trimming and J lost 6 bases; unmatched junction nucleotides: 6. This CDR3 is built from 16 residues. The CDR3 spells CASSRWTSGSAGELFF. As DNA, the CDR3 is TGTGCCAGCAGCCGTTGGACTAGCGGGAGCGCCGGGGAGCTGTTTTTT.

The J gene is TRBJ1-3, the V gene TRBV6-5, with D unclear. Per the germline V gene, CDR1 is MNHEY and CDR2 is SVGAGI. Trimming left V 4 bases short and J 4 bases short, with 14 bases between. CDR3 length: 15 residues. The CDR3 DNA sequence: TGTGCCAGCAGTTCCCAGCCAGGAGCGGGAAACACCATATATTTT. Its translation is CASSSQPGAGNTIYF.

The chain recombines TRBV7-3 with TRBJ1-1; no clear D gene. The CDR3 is 16 amino acids. CDR1 and CDR2 from the germline V gene are SGHTA and FQGTGA. The V gene lost 0 bases and the J gene lost 0 bases, with 11 bases spanning the gap. CDR3 loop: CASSLTGGALNTEAFF. CDR3 coding DNA: TGTGCCAGCAGCTTAACCGGAGGAGCCTTGAACACTGAAGCTTTCTTT.

This clone appeared once. Other DNA sequences in this sample translate to the same CDR3. V gene TRBV5-6 combines with J gene TRBJ2-3; TRBD2 matches at 7 bases. Germline CDR1 and CDR2: SGHDT and YYEEEE. The length of the CDR3 is 14 residues. With V trimmed by 0 bases and J by 4 bases, 2 bases remained unmatched. In DNA, the CDR3 is TGTGCCAGCAGCTTGGCTCTAGCGGCAGATACGCAGTATTTT. It translates to CASSLALAADTQYF.

V and J are TRBV29-1 and TRBJ1-4, with 10 bases aligning to TRBD1. This CDR3 comprises 14 residues. Unmatched junction bases numbered 10, after V lost 7 bases and J lost 8 bases. Germline V lookup: CDR1 SQVTM, CDR2 ANQGSEA. The CDR3, as DNA: TGCAGCGGATACGGGGGGACAGGGGACGAAAAACTGTTTTTT. It translates to CSGYGGTGDEKLFF. The whole variable domain, filled in from reference TRBV29-1 and TRBJ1-4, reads SAVISQKPSRDICQRGTSLTIQCQVDSQVTMMFWYRQQPGQSLTLIATANQGSEATYESGFVIDKFPISRPNLTFSTLTVSNMSPEDSSIYLCSGYGGTGDEKLFFGSGTQLSVL.

This clone was found once. The chain couples TRBV18 to TRBJ2-7; the D is unclear. Trimming removed 3 bases at V and 4 bases at J, with 10 bases between. This CDR3 has 13 residues. CDR1 and CDR2 from the germline V gene are KGHSH and LQKENI. Here the CDR3 DNA reads TGTGCCAGCTCACCCGGCAGCCGTTACGAGCAGTACTTC. Amino acids: CASSPGSRYEQYF.

V gene TRBV19 combines with J gene TRBJ1-5; no clear D. The CDR3 is 19 residues long. Trimming took 3 bases from V and 0 from J, leaving 21 bases between them. Germline values: CDR1 LNHDA, CDR2 SQIVND (reference sequence). The CDR3 reads CASSISFLAMEYSNQPQHF. The CDR3 nucleotides are TGTGCCAGTAGTATCTCGTTTCTGGCCATGGAGTATAGCAATCAGCCCCAGCATTTT.

V is TRBV21-1 and J is TRBJ2-6; the table's D call TRBD1 went unverified against the DNA. TRBV21-1 is tagged as a pseudogene. The length of the CDR3 is 21 residues. For the CDR3, the DNA is TGTGCCAGCCCGCTCACTCAACCCGGGACACCCAACCGCTCTGGGGCCAACGTCCTGACTTTC. Protein product: CASPLTQPGTPNRSGANVLTF.

The chain couples TRBV6-5 to TRBJ2-3; TRBD2 agrees at 12 bases. J lost 6 bases, V lost 2 bases, and 3 bases had no gene match. The CDR3 totals 15 residues. The germline CDR1 and CDR2 sequences are MNHEY and SVGAGI. The CDR3 loop is CASSYVLAGGDTQYF. The CDR3 DNA reads TGTGCCAGCAGTTACGTACTAGCGGGGGGTGATACGCAGTATTTT.

A word on this clone: Germline is not matched at one junction end, which may reflect a read error. The chain is built from TRBV11-2 and TRBJ2-4; TRBD2 matches 11 bases. The CDR3 consists of 14 residues. Germline V gene lookup returns CDR1 SGHAT and CDR2 FQNNGV. CDR3 loop: CASSYSGGGTSESF. The CDR3 bases are TGTGCCAGCAGCTATAGCGGGGGGGGAACGTCAGAGAGCTTC.

CDR3 sequence reads: CASSLGQTGGGNQPQHF. The CDR3 DNA sequence: TGTGCCAGCAGCTTAGGACAGACAGGGGGCGGAAATCAGCCCCAGCATTTT. The chain recombines TRBV11-2 with TRBJ1-5; 10 nucleotides line up with TRBD1. From germline, CDR1 is SGHAT and CDR2 FQNNGV. The CDR3 is 17 amino acids. V lost 1 base, J lost 4 bases, and 7 bases stayed unmatched.

The chain links TRBV5-6 to TRBJ1-5; a weak D match, TRBD1 (6 bases). This CDR3 contains 16 residues. Germline V CDR1 and CDR2: SGHDT, YYEEEE. The V end lost 3 bases, the J end lost 2 bases, and 15 bases lay between the germline ends. The CDR3 loop is CASSWGGGAGNQPQHF. The DNA for the CDR3 is TGTGCCAGCAGCTGGGGGGGCGGGGCAGGCAATCAGCCCCAGCATTTT.

This sequence joins TRBV10-3 and TRBJ2-1; 8 nucleotides align to TRBD1. The CDR3 extends over 15 amino acids. Germline trimming cut 5 bases from V and 2 bases from J; bases unmatched to any gene: 5. In germline, CDR1 is ENHRY, CDR2 SYGVKD. Here the CDR3 reads CAISTSGGTYNEQFF. The CDR3 DNA sequence: TGTGCCATCAGTACATCAGGGGGCACCTACAATGAGCAGTTCTTC.

The chain is built from TRBV7-6 and TRBJ2-4, with unresolved D. Germline V lookup: CDR1 SGHVS, CDR2 FNYEAQ. The length of the CDR3 is 16 residues. Between the trimmed V and J ends, which lost 5 bases and 5 bases, there was a span of 19 bases. CDR3 sequence: CASSPGPTPAENIQYF. The CDR3, as DNA: TGTGCCAGCAGCCCCGGACCGACCCCCGCTGAAAACATTCAGTACTTC.

The rearrangement uses TRBV19 and TRBJ2-1, with a possible D match to TRBD1 (5 bases). This CDR3 has 13 residues. V was trimmed by 7 bases and J by 2 bases, leaving 9 bases between them. Germline values: CDR1 LNHDA, CDR2 SQIVND (reference sequence). The DNA of the CDR3 is TGTGCCAGTAAAAAGGGGCCCTACAATGAGCAGTTCTTC. Protein product: CASKKGPYNEQFF.

The J gene is TRBJ1-1, the V gene TRBV9, with D unclear. V lost 3 bases to trimming and J lost 6 bases, with 21 bases between them. CDR3 length: 16 amino acids. Per germline, CDR1 SGDLS and CDR2 YYNGEE. CDR3 sequence: CASSAPSQTSGAEAFF. CDR3 nucleotide sequence: TGTGCCAGCAGCGCTCCAAGCCAAACCAGCGGGGCTGAAGCTTTCTTT.

The chain links TRBV27 to TRBJ1-5; 8 bases fit TRBD1. J lost 0 bases, V lost 6 bases, and 10 bases had no gene match. Germline CDR1 reads MNHEY; CDR2 reads SMNVEV (reference sequence). The CDR3 runs 17 residues. In DNA, the CDR3 is TGTGCCAGCAGCCAGGGGGCGGCGGGGAATAGCAATCAGCCCCAGCATTTT. This gives the protein CASSQGAAGNSNQPQHF.

The chain links TRBV27 to TRBJ1-1, with no clear D. Trimming took off 6 bases at V and 5 bases at J, with 16 bases between the two ends. The CDR3 is 14 residues long. The germline V gene encodes CDR1 MNHEY and CDR2 SMNVEV (reference sequence). Here the CDR3 reads CASSTEWGRTEAFF. The CDR3, as DNA: TGTGCCAGCAGCACCGAATGGGGAAGAACTGAAGCTTTCTTT.

The chain recombines TRBV7-9 with TRBJ2-5; TRBD1 is a possible D gene (6 bases). The germline gives CDR1 SEHNR, CDR2 FQNEAQ (reference sequence). V gave up 5 bases and J gave up 2 bases, with 9 bases separating them. The CDR3 is made up of 13 amino acids. As DNA, the CDR3 is TGTGCCAGCAGCCCGGACAGTCAAGAGACCCAGTACTTC. Translating it yields CASSPDSQETQYF.

The chain links TRBV5-1 to TRBJ2-7; TRBD2 aligns across 9 bases. CDR1 is SGHRS, CDR2 YFSETQ, per germline. The V gene end was trimmed by 4 bases and the J gene end by 1 base; junction bases not matched to a gene: 3. The CDR3 runs to 14 residues. The CDR3 loop reads CASSMRGGSYEQYF. CDR3 in DNA: TGCGCCAGCAGCATGCGGGGGGGATCCTACGAGCAGTACTTC. The full variable domain, in which reference TRBV5-1 and TRBJ2-7 provide the parts outside the CDR3, is KAGVTQTPRYLIKTRGQQVTLSCSPISGHRSVSWYQQTPGQGLQFLFEYFSETQRNKGNFPGRFSGRQFSNSRSEMNVSTLELGDSALYLCASSMRGGSYEQYFGPGTRLTVT.

This clone was detected once. The genes are TRBV5-1 and TRBJ1-3; possible D gene TRBD1, 5 bases. V was clipped by 2 bases and J by 4 bases, with 19 bases between them. The germline CDR1 and CDR2 sequences are SGHRS and YFSETQ. This CDR3 contains 17 residues. The DNA of the CDR3 is TGCGCCAGCAGCTTCGAGGGGACGCCAAATGCCGGAAACACCATATATTTT. It codes for CASSFEGTPNAGNTIYF.

This rearrangement joins TRBV9 to TRBJ2-1; unclear D gene. The CDR3 loop spans 15 amino acids. Germline lookup yields CDR1 SGDLS and CDR2 YYNGEE. Trimming took off 4 bases at V and 1 base at J, with 12 bases between the two ends. The CDR3 is CASSRSVGSYNEQFF. The CDR3 bases are TGTGCCAGCAGCCGATCTGTGGGGTCCTACAATGAGCAGTTCTTC. The complete variable domain, with remaining parts taken from reference TRBV9 and TRBJ2-1, reads DSGVTQTPKHLITATGQRVTLRCSPRSGDLSVYWYQQSLDQGLQFLIQYYNGEERAKGNILERFSAQQFPDLHSELNLSSLELGDSALYFCASSRSVGSYNEQFFGPGTRLTVL.

The chain combines TRBV4-1 with TRBJ1-1; D is ambiguous. Germline V gives CDR1 MGHRA, CDR2 YSYEKL. The V end was cut by 1 base, the J end by 2 bases, with 11 bases between. The CDR3 consists of 15 residues. The CDR3 is CASSQVSLANTEAFF. The CDR3 DNA is TGCGCCAGCAGCCAAGTCTCCCTGGCTAACACTGAAGCTTTCTTT.

V and J are TRBV6-5 and TRBJ2-3, with a tentative D call TRBD1 (6 bases). Trimming took 6 bases from V and 4 from J, leaving 17 bases between them. Germline V gene sequence: CDR1 MNHEY, CDR2 SVGAGI. The CDR3 runs to 15 residues. CDR3 sequence reads: CASSYTGQNADTQYF. The CDR3 region has the DNA TGTGCCAGCAGCTATACAGGGCAGAACGCAGATACGCAGTATTTT.

The CDR3 coding sequence is TGTGCCAGCAGCTCCACCTACAAGGGCTATGGCTACACCTTC. This translates into CASSSTYKGYGYTF. This chain links TRBV7-9 with TRBJ1-2, with D unresolved. Trimming pared 4 bases from V and 4 bases from J, leaving 13 bases between. Per germline, CDR1 SEHNR and CDR2 FQNEAQ (reference sequence). This CDR3 spans 14 amino acids.

The CDR3 nucleotides are TGTGCCAGCAGCTTGATGGGGACCCAAGAGACCCAGTACTTC. Protein product: CASSLMGTQETQYF. V gene TRBV7-3 combines with J gene TRBJ2-5, with D perhaps being TRBD1 or TRBD2 (5 bases each). The CDR3 is 14 amino acids. Germline CDR1 is SGHTA and CDR2 is FQGTGA. The V gene lost 3 bases and the J gene lost 1 base, with 9 bases spanning the gap.